This T cell receptor (beta chain) was sequenced in a study of shared clonotypes between healthy human individuals. Profiling relied on immunoSEQ multiplex PCR, and the TCRdb table lists in-frame clones only, not all of them. The sample has about 1.9 million clones; 85% to 95% are singletons. Looked up from germline, CDR1 is SNHLY and CDR2 is FYNNEI. Trimming shortened V by 11 bases and J by 2 bases, and 9 bases separated the two germline ends. There are 11 residues in the CDR3. Overall study findings and caveats: Blood was the only sampled material, and tissue repertoires likely differ. Large sequencing depth failed to make sorted-subset sequencing complete, rarefaction showed. Enrolling few donors narrowed the genetic and exposure-history diversity that was represented.

As to this clone: Its specificity is not known.

As defined, naive CD8 cells were CD45RO-negative and positively selected for CCR7, with terminally differentiated effector memory CD45RA+ cells excluded. Sequenced material: naive CD8+ T cells from PBMCs. This chain links TRBV2 with TRBJ2-5; D gene uncertain. The TCR originated in a man in his late teens or twenties in good health. Some clones in this sample may be carry-over from other donors' samples. CDR3 loop: CAGGPQETQYF. The CDR3 DNA reads as TGTGCCGGTGGGCCTCAAGAGACCCAGTACTTC.